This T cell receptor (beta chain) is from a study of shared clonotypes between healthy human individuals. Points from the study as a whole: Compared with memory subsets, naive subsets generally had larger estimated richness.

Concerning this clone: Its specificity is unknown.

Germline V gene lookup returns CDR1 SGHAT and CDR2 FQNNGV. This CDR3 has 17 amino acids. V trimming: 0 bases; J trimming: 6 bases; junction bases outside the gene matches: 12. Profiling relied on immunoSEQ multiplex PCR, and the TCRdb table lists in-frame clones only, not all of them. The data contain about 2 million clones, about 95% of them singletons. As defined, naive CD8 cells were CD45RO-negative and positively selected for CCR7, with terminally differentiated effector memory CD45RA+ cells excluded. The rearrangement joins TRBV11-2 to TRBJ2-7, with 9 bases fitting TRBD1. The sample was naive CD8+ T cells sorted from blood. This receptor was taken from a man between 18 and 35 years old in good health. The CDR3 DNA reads TGTGCCAGCAGCTTAGAGGGCTGGACAGGGGACGGCTCCGAGCAGTACTTC. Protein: CASSLEGWTGDGSEQYF. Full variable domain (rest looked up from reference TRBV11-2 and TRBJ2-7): EAGVAQSPRYKIIEKRQSVAFWCNPISGHATLYWYQQILGQGPKLLIQFQNNGVVDDSQLPKDRFSAERLKGVDSTLKIQPAKLEDSAVYLCASSLEGWTGDGSEQYFGPGTRLTVT.